This TCR beta chain was recorded in a study of OX40 agonist ivuxolimab in advanced cancers. Turning to the study itself: Cancers in dose escalation were hepatocellular, melanoma, renal cell and head and neck. Study results and caveats: Circulating CD4+ and CD8+ T cells showed clonal expansion by week 6 at 0.1 to 3.0 mg/kg. Patients with a partial response at 0.1-3.0 mg/kg had among the lowest clonal expansion.

Sequencing was performed with immunoSEQ multiplex PCR; in TCRdb, only in-frame clones are kept and a portion is missing. The sample has more than 80,000 clones, more than 85% seen once. Note on this clone: What it binds is unknown.

Germline CDR1 reads SGHTA; CDR2 reads FQGTGA. With 5 bases removed from V and 9 bases from J, the gap between germline ends came to 20 bases. The CDR3 contains 15 residues. This chain connects TRBV7-3 to TRBJ2-1, with D possibly being TRBD1 (6 bases). The material sequenced was CD4+ or CD8+ T cells sorted from blood, taken in a trial of the OX40 agonist ivuxolimab. This sequence was found in an adult with an advanced solid tumor such as melanoma, head and neck, liver or kidney cancer. The CDR3 region is CASSPQAGRGGEQFF. The CDR3 DNA is TGTGCCAGCAGCCCGCAGGCGGGCCGAGGGGGTGAGCAGTTCTTC. Full variable domain (missing parts from reference TRBV7-3 and TRBJ2-1): GAGVSQTPSNKVTEKGKYVELRCDPISGHTALYWYRQSLGQGPEFLIYFQGTGAADDSGLPNDRFFAVRPEGSVSTLKIQRTERGDSAVYLCASSPQAGRGGEQFFGPGTRLTVL.